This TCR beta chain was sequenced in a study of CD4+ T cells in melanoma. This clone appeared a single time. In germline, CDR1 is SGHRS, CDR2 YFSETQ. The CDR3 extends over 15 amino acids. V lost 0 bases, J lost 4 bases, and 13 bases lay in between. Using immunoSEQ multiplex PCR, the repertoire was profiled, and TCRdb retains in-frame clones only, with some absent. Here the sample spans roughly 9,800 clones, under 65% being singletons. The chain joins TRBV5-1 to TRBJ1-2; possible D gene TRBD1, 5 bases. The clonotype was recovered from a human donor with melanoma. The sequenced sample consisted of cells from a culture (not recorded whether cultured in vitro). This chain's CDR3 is CASSLGQNYGYGYTF. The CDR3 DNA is TGCGCCAGCAGCTTGGGACAGAACTACGGCTATGGCTACACCTTC.